One sample yielded the 26 T cell receptor beta chains listed below, sequenced in a study of beta chain features in type 1 diabetes. What was sequenced were expressed TCRB transcripts, since all of the isolated RNA had been reverse transcribed. Libraries were prepared by immunoSEQ multiplex PCR; TCRdb keeps only in-frame clonotypes and omits some of them. The top ten hold more than 0.2% of the sample, which has 35,000 to 50,000 clones, about 50% seen once. Specimen: stem cell memory CD4+ T cells from blood. The source of these receptors is a woman aged 25 to 39 in good health.

This clone was counted a single time. The DNA of the CDR3 is TGTGCCAGTAGCAACCACGGGGTCGGCACAGATACGCAGTATTTT. This sequence encodes CASSNHGVGTDTQYF. V gene TRBV19 combines with J gene TRBJ2-3, with D perhaps TRBD2 (5 bases). V was pared by 6 bases and J by 1 base, with 14 bases between. The CDR3 has 15 residues. Per germline, CDR1 LNHDA and CDR2 SQIVND (reference sequence).

A few counts support this clone. The V and J genes are TRBV7-3 and TRBJ2-5, with D perhaps TRBD2 (6 bases). CDR3 size: 13 residues. CDR1 SGHTA and CDR2 FQGTGA come from the germline V gene. V lost 0 bases to trimming and J lost 7 bases, with 9 bases between them. The CDR3 reads CASSLTGGGTQYF. CDR3 nucleotide sequence: TGTGCCAGCAGCTTAACGGGGGGTGGGACCCAGTACTTC.

V gene TRBV30 combines with J gene TRBJ1-3; D remains ambiguous. Germline assignment: CDR1 GTSNPN and CDR2 SVGIG (reference sequence). This CDR3 has 14 residues. Trimming left V 3 bases short and J 2 bases short, with 11 bases between. The CDR3 coding sequence is TGTGCCTGGAGGGTTACCGGGACTGGAAACACCATATATTTT. Its translation is CAWRVTGTGNTIYF.

Only a few counts were recorded for this clone. The same CDR3 also results from other DNA sequences found in this sample. The chain uses TRBV2 and TRBJ2-3; TRBD2 might be the D (6 bases). The CDR3 runs to 14 residues. Germline assignment: CDR1 SNHLY and CDR2 FYNNEI. The V gene lost 10 bases and the J gene lost 0 bases, with 14 bases spanning the gap. CDR3 sequence: CATTEGLSTDTQYF. As DNA, the CDR3 is TGTGCCACCACGGAGGGCCTCAGCACAGATACGCAGTATTTT.

As concerns this clone: One junction end disagrees with the germline gene, perhaps due to a read error. Other DNA sequences in this specimen translate into the identical CDR3. V and J are TRBV30 and TRBJ1-1; a weak D match, TRBD1 (5 bases). This CDR3 is 12 amino acids long. Germline CDR1 is GTSNPN and CDR2 is SVGIG (reference sequence). The CDR3 loop reads CASVLGAIEAFF. CDR3 sequence (DNA): TGTGCCTCGGTGCTAGGGGCAATTGAAGCCTTCTTT.

This chain's CDR3 is CASSQDRPLDRVIAGELFF. CDR3 bases: TGTGCCAGCAGCCAAGATCGACCCTTGGACAGGGTAATTGCCGGGGAGCTGTTTTTT. The chain recombines TRBV14 with TRBJ2-2; 8 bases align to TRBD1. The CDR3 sequence is 19 residues long. V shed 0 bases and J 6 bases; nucleotides not matched to a gene: 15. Germline lookup yields CDR1 SGHDN and CDR2 FVKESK.

The genes are TRBV7-3 and TRBJ2-3, with a weak D call TRBD2 (6 bases). Germline values: CDR1 SGHTA, CDR2 FQGTGA. Trimming pared 0 bases from V and 2 bases from J, leaving 12 bases between. This CDR3 has 16 residues. The CDR3: CASSLTMTGATDTQYF. The DNA of the CDR3 is TGTGCCAGCAGCTTAACGATGACGGGAGCCACAGATACGCAGTATTTT.

This clone was seen ten or more times. The genes are TRBV29-1 and TRBJ2-1, with 7 bases matching TRBD2. CDR3 size: 15 residues. V gave up 5 bases and J gave up 8 bases; unmatched junction bases: 15. CDR1 SQVTM and CDR2 ANQGSEA come from the germline V gene. The CDR3 sequence is CSVHPVERDRDEQFF. In DNA, the CDR3 is TGCAGCGTTCACCCTGTCGAGCGGGACCGTGATGAGCAGTTCTTC.

The DNA of the CDR3 is TGTGCCAGCAGCACCCCCTTAAAGGGTAGGGGCACTCCCCCCCCGGTAGCCAAAAACATTCAGTACTTC. Translation gives CASSTPLKGRGTPPPVAKNIQYF. This sequence joins TRBV21-1 and TRBJ2-4; the table names TRBD1, a call not compared with the DNA. TRBV21-1 has pseudogene status. The CDR3 consists of 23 residues.

In its sample, this clone was seen once. The genes are TRBV29-1 and TRBJ2-5, with TRBD2 matching 14 bases. Germline CDR1 reads SQVTM; CDR2 reads ANQGSEA. Germline trimming cut 6 bases from V and 5 bases from J; bases unmatched to any gene: 5. CDR3 length: 14 amino acids. CDR3 in DNA: TGCAGCGTGGGGACTAGCGGGAGCGGTGAGACCCAGTACTTC. Protein product: CSVGTSGSGETQYF.

The rearrangement links TRBV4-3 to TRBJ2-1, with TRBD2 matching over 13 bases. J gave up 5 bases and V 3 bases, and 10 bases lay outside the gene matches. CDR3 length: 18 residues. Per the germline V gene, CDR1 is LGHNA and CDR2 is YSLEER. The CDR3 bases are TGCGCCAGCAGCCAGAGGGAACTAGCGGGAGGGCCCCACAATGAGCAGTTCTTC. It encodes CASSQRELAGGPHNEQFF.

V usage is TRBV5-4 and J usage is TRBJ2-1; D is unresolved. The CDR3 totals 15 residues. Trimming left V 2 bases short and J 5 bases short, with 14 bases between. Germline V lookup: CDR1 SGHNT, CDR2 YYREEE (reference sequence). CDR3 sequence reads: CASSFPPRTNNEQFF. The DNA for the CDR3 is TGTGCCAGCAGCTTCCCGCCACGTACTAACAATGAGCAGTTCTTC.

This sequence joins TRBV27 and TRBJ2-3, with 9 bases identical to TRBD1. Trimming removed 4 bases from V and 1 base from J; junction bases left unmatched: 3. The CDR3 covers 15 residues. Germline CDR1 reads MNHEY; CDR2 reads SMNVEV (reference sequence). The CDR3 DNA is TGTGCCAGCAGTTCAAGGACAGGGGGCACAGATACGCAGTATTTT. It codes for CASSSRTGGTDTQYF.

A few counts support this clone. J is TRBJ2-3 and V is TRBV4-3; TRBD1 agrees at 7 bases. Germline V gives CDR1 LGHNA, CDR2 YSLEER. With 1 base clipped from V and 3 bases from J, the junction kept 7 bases outside the gene matches. CDR3 length: 16 residues. This CDR3 is CASSQGADRATDTQYF. The CDR3 nucleotides read TGCGCCAGCAGCCAAGGAGCCGACAGGGCGACAGATACGCAGTATTTT.

A few counts support this clone. The chain combines TRBV7-8 with TRBJ2-2; 8 bases fit TRBD2. Germline loops: CDR1 SGHVS, CDR2 FQNEAQ. The CDR3 has 16 amino acids. After removal of 1 base from V and 5 bases from J, the junction contained 6 bases not matched to a gene. The CDR3 DNA reads as TGTGCCAGCAGCTTAGGGTCAGCGGGAGATACCGGGGAGCTGTTTTTT. Encoded protein: CASSLGSAGDTGELFF.

The chain's CDR3 is CASSLDLGLAGGYEQYF. CDR3 sequence (DNA): TGTGCCAGCAGCTTAGACCTAGGACTAGCGGGAGGCTACGAGCAGTACTTC. The rearrangement links TRBV28 to TRBJ2-7; 14 bases line up with TRBD2. The CDR3 is 17 amino acids. Trimming cost V 6 bases and J 3 bases; bases outside gene matches: 10. Germline V lookup: CDR1 MDHEN, CDR2 SYDVKM.

This clone was counted only a few times. The chain joins TRBV28 to TRBJ1-1; D unclear. The CDR3 has 14 residues. Germline V gene lookup returns CDR1 MDHEN and CDR2 SYDVKM. Trimming removed 7 bases at V and 8 bases at J, with 20 bases between. CDR3 coding DNA: TGTGCCAGCACTCCCGTGGGGAGCCCTCGGGAAGCTTTCTTT. Translating it yields CASTPVGSPREAFF.

This clone was counted a single time. This rearrangement joins TRBV9 to TRBJ1-1; no firm D call. The CDR3 spans 13 residues. The V end was cut by 1 base, the J end by 1 base, with 5 bases between. Looked up from germline, CDR1 is SGDLS and CDR2 is YYNGEE. This CDR3 is CASSVTGNTEAFF. For the CDR3, the DNA is TGTGCCAGCAGCGTAACGGGGAACACTGAAGCTTTCTTT. The full variable domain, in which reference TRBV9 and TRBJ1-1 provide the parts outside the CDR3, is DSGVTQTPKHLITATGQRVTLRCSPRSGDLSVYWYQQSLDQGLQFLIQYYNGEERAKGNILERFSAQQFPDLHSELNLSSLELGDSALYFCASSVTGNTEAFFGQGTRLTVV.

The chain employs TRBV7-2 and TRBJ2-7, with TRBD1 matching over 9 bases. Germline-derived CDR1 and CDR2 are SGHTA and FQGNSA. The CDR3 is 13 amino acids. V trimming: 5 bases; J trimming: 5 bases; junction bases outside the gene matches: 4. The CDR3, as DNA: TGTGCCAGCAGCCGGGGACAGGGTGACGAGCAGTACTTC. This gives the protein CASSRGQGDEQYF.

The rearrangement uses TRBV7-8 and TRBJ2-5; 7 positions agree with TRBD2. CDR1 is SGHVS, CDR2 FQNEAQ, per germline. The V gene end was trimmed by 1 base and the J gene end by 5 bases; junction bases not matched to a gene: 10. This CDR3 is built from 16 residues. The CDR3 loop reads CASSLGEAGRYETQYF. The CDR3, as DNA: TGTGCCAGCAGCTTAGGGGAAGCCGGGAGGTATGAGACCCAGTACTTC.

V usage is TRBV9 and J usage is TRBJ1-2, with unresolved D. Germline values: CDR1 SGDLS, CDR2 YYNGEE. The CDR3 covers 14 residues. Trimming left V 2 bases short and J 2 bases short, with 10 bases between. CDR3 nucleotide sequence: TGTGCCAGCAGCGTCGGGGAACCGAACTATGGCTACACCTTC. This translates into CASSVGEPNYGYTF. Looking up the rest from reference TRBV9 and TRBJ1-2 gives the full variable domain: DSGVTQTPKHLITATGQRVTLRCSPRSGDLSVYWYQQSLDQGLQFLIQYYNGEERAKGNILERFSAQQFPDLHSELNLSSLELGDSALYFCASSVGEPNYGYTFGSGTRLTVV.

This clone was recorded a few times. The chain carries TRBV29-1 and TRBJ1-1; no clear D. This CDR3 has 13 residues. Germline CDR1 is SQVTM and CDR2 is ANQGSEA. The V end was cut by 4 bases, the J end by 6 bases, with 15 bases between. The chain's CDR3 is CSVVLRVGAEAFF. The CDR3 region has the DNA TGCAGCGTTGTATTGAGGGTTGGGGCTGAAGCTTTCTTT.

The chain couples TRBV7-9 to TRBJ2-5; D ambiguous. The CDR3 loop spans 14 amino acids. In germline, CDR1 is SEHNR, CDR2 FQNEAQ (reference sequence). V was trimmed by 2 bases and J by 5 bases, leaving 12 bases between them. CDR3 DNA: TGTGCCAGCAGCTTAATTGCCGGAGAGGAGACCCAGTACTTC. This codes for CASSLIAGEETQYF.

This clone was counted only a few times. The gene calls are TRBV4-3 and TRBJ2-3, with 8 positions matching TRBD2. Losses at the gene ends were 1 base for V and 4 bases for J; bases not matched to a gene: 13. The germline V gene encodes CDR1 LGHNA and CDR2 YSLEER. The CDR3 covers 18 residues. For the CDR3, the DNA is TGCGCCAGCAGCCAAGGAATGTCAGGCGGGAGGCGCGCAGATACGCAGTATTTT. Its protein product is CASSQGMSGGRRADTQYF.

In this sample, this clone turned up a few times. A read error may produce the germline difference seen at one junction end. The chain couples TRBV7-7 to TRBJ2-5; TRBD2 matches 7 bases. Germline CDR1 SSHAT, CDR2 FNYEAQ (reference sequence). The length of the CDR3 is 15 residues. The CDR3 coding sequence is TGTGCTAGCAGCTTAGACGGCGGGAGTCCGGAGACCCAGTACTTC. Translating gives CASSLDGGSPETQYF.

This chain connects TRBV4-2 to TRBJ2-3; 11 positions match TRBD2. The trim removed 4 bases at V and 0 bases at J, leaving 6 bases unmatched. From germline, CDR1 is LGHNA and CDR2 YNFKEQ. This CDR3 region has 17 residues. The CDR3 nucleotides are TGTGCCAGCAGCCTCGGGACTAGCGGAAGTAGCACAGATACGCAGTATTTT. It yields the protein CASSLGTSGSSTDTQYF.